Given below is one T cell receptor (beta chain) in context. This specimen belongs to a study of blood T cell repertoires in COVID-19. V shed 6 bases and J shed 6 bases, with 36 bases lying between them. CDR3 length: 21 amino acids. CDR1 is MNHNY, CDR2 SVGAGI, per germline (reference sequence). Sequencing was performed with immunoSEQ multiplex PCR; in TCRdb, only in-frame clones are kept and a portion is missing. Found here are tens of thousands of clones, approximately 85% of them singletons; the top ten hold around 12%. This TCR was recovered from a human donor in a cohort sampled during active COVID-19. The gene calls are TRBV6-6 and TRBJ2-1; possible D gene TRBD1, 6 bases. The specimen sequenced was peripheral blood. In nucleotides, the CDR3 is TGTGCCAGCAGCCTCCCGGGCCAGGTCCTAGAACAGGGTGTCTCTCGCAATGAGCAGTTCTTC. Translation gives CASSLPGQVLEQGVSRNEQFF.